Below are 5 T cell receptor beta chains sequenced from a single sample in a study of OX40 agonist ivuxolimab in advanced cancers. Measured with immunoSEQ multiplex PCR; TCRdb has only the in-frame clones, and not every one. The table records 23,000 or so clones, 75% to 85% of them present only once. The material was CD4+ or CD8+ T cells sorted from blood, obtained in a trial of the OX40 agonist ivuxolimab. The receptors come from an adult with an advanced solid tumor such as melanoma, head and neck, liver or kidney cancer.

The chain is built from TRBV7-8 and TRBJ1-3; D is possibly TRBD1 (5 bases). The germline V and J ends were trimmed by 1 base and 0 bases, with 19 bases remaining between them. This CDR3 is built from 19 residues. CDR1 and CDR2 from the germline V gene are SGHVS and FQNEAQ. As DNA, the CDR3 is TGTGCCAGCAGCTTAGTAGATAATCAGGGCGTCCACTCTGGAAACACCATATATTTT. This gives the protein CASSLVDNQGVHSGNTIYF.

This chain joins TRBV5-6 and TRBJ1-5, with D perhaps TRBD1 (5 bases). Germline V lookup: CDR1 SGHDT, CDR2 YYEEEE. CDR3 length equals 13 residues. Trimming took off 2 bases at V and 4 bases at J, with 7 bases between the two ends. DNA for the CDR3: TGTGCCAGCAGCTTTAAGGGGAATCAGCCCCAGCATTTT. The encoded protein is CASSFKGNQPQHF.

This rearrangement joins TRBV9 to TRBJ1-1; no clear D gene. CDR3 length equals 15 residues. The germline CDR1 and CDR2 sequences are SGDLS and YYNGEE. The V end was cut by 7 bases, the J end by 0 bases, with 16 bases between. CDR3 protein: CASVPPHGVNTEAFF. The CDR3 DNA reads TGTGCCAGCGTCCCCCCTCACGGCGTGAACACTGAAGCTTTCTTT.

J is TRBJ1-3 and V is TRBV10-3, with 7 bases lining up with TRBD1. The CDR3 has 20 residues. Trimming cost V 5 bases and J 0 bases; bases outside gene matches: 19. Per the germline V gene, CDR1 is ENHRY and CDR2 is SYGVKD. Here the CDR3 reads CAISKTGSKGEGSSGNTIYF. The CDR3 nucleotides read TGTGCCATCAGTAAGACAGGGAGCAAGGGCGAGGGTAGCTCTGGAAACACCATATATTTT.

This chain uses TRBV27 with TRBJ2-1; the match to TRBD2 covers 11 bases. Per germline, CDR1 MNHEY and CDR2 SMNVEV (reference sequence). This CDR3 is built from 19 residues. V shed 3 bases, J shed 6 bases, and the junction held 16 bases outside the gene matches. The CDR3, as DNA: TGTGCCAGCAGTTTCCAGGTCCCTAGCGGGGGGACCCCTATCAATGAGCAGTTCTTC. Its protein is CASSFQVPSGGTPINEQFF.